Listed here are 4 T cell receptor beta chains from one sample, sequenced in a study of cytomegalovirus exposure and HLA in healthy donors. A multiplex PCR was run with 60 Vbeta primers and 13 Jbeta primers. The repertoire was sequenced with immunoSEQ multiplex PCR; TCRdb's copy has only in-frame clones and lacks some. The sample holds over 200,000 clones, approximately 81% seen once. The specimen was PBMCs. The receptors here all came from a human donor in good health.

V usage is TRBV5-1 and J usage is TRBJ2-3; weak D call: TRBD2 (6 bases). The V end lost 2 bases, the J end lost 5 bases, and 12 bases lay between the germline ends. The CDR3 has 14 residues. CDR1 SGHRS and CDR2 YFSETQ come from the germline V gene. The CDR3 nucleotides are TGCGCCAGCAGCTTTGCGGGGTTAGAAGATACGCAGTATTTT. Translation gives CASSFAGLEDTQYF.

The chain employs TRBV11-2 and TRBJ2-2; TRBD1 is a possible D gene (6 bases). Germline V gene sequence: CDR1 SGHAT, CDR2 FQNNGV. V lost 5 bases and J lost 6, with 19 bases in between. This CDR3 is 16 amino acids long. CDR3 residues: CASSPRSDSRAGELFF. DNA for the CDR3: TGTGCCAGCAGCCCGAGATCGGACAGCAGGGCCGGGGAGCTGTTTTTT.

The genes are TRBV5-4 and TRBJ2-1; 10 nucleotides align to TRBD1. V lost 4 bases to trimming and J lost 13 bases; unmatched junction nucleotides: 14. Germline V gives CDR1 SGHNT, CDR2 YYREEE (reference sequence). The CDR3 totals 15 residues. The CDR3: CASSAPGQGPPIQFF. CDR3 DNA sequence: TGTGCCAGCAGCGCGCCGGGACAGGGGCCCCCTATCCAGTTCTTC.

The chain combines TRBV19 with TRBJ2-3; 11 nucleotides line up with TRBD2. CDR3 length: 17 amino acids. V shed 3 bases and J 3 bases; nucleotides not matched to a gene: 8. CDR1 is LNHDA, CDR2 SQIVND, per germline (reference sequence). The DNA for the CDR3 is TGTGCCAGTAGTATCTCACTAGCGGGAGTTGTTACAGATACGCAGTATTTT. Protein sequence: CASSISLAGVVTDTQYF.